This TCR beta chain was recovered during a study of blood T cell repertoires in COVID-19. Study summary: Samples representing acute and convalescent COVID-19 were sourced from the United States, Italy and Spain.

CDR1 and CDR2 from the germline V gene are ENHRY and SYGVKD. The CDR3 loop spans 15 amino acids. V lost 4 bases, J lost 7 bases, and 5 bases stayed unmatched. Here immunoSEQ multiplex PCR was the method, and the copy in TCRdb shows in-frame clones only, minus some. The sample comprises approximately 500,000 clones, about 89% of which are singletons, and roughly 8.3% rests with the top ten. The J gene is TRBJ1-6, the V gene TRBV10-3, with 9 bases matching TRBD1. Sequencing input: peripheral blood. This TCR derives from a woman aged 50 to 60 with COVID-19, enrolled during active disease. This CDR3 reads CAISATGGINSPLHF. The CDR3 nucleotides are TGTGCCATCAGTGCTACAGGGGGCATAAATTCACCCCTCCACTTT.